One and the same sample provided the 8 T cell receptor beta chains below, sequenced in a study of T cell responses to AZD1222 COVID-19 vaccine. Clones were read by immunoSEQ multiplex PCR, and TCRdb kept only the in-frame ones, dropping some. The table has some 120,000 clones, 70% to 90% seen once. The sample was peripheral blood, taken on day 0 of AZD1222 vaccination. Receptors were obtained from an adult in good health.

This rearrangement joins TRBV3-1 (or the pseudogene TRBV3-2) to TRBJ1-2; D gene unclear. The length of the CDR3 is 15 residues. V was trimmed by 2 bases and J by 5 bases, leaving 15 bases between them. CDR1 and CDR2 (germline): LGHDT, YNNKEL (reference sequence). The CDR3: CASSQITGPGYGYTF. CDR3 nucleotides: TGTGCCAGCAGCCAAATAACCGGGCCCGGATATGGCTACACCTTC.

This clone turned up a few times. This chain links TRBV19 with TRBJ2-1, with 13 bases that match TRBD2. The V and J ends lost 6 bases and 8 bases, in that order; junction bases with no gene match: 10. The CDR3 sequence is 16 residues long. CDR1 and CDR2 (germline): LNHDA, SQIVND (reference sequence). The CDR3 DNA follows: TGTGCCAGTAGCCCCATCGGGACTAGCGGGACCGATGAGCAGTTCTTC. Translation gives CASSPIGTSGTDEQFF.

The chain couples TRBV7-9 to TRBJ1-3; the D is unclear. CDR1 SEHNR and CDR2 FQNEAQ come from the germline V gene (reference sequence). The germline V and J ends were trimmed by 1 base and 0 bases, with 10 bases remaining between them. The CDR3 spans 16 residues. This CDR3 is CASSLVQAASGNTIYF. DNA for the CDR3: TGTGCCAGCAGCTTAGTCCAGGCGGCCTCTGGAAACACCATATATTTT.

The CDR3: CASSLEGLPEKLFF. The CDR3 DNA sequence: TGTGCCAGCAGCCTTGAAGGGCTTCCTGAAAAACTGTTTTTT. The chain joins TRBV9 to TRBJ1-4; D call uncertain. Per germline, CDR1 SGDLS and CDR2 YYNGEE. With 4 bases removed from V and 7 bases from J, the gap between germline ends came to 14 bases. The CDR3 has 14 residues. The entire variable domain, with the rest obtained from reference TRBV9 and TRBJ1-4, is as follows: DSGVTQTPKHLITATGQRVTLRCSPRSGDLSVYWYQQSLDQGLQFLIQYYNGEERAKGNILERFSAQQFPDLHSELNLSSLELGDSALYFCASSLEGLPEKLFFGSGTQLSVL.

The rearrangement uses TRBV5-4 and TRBJ2-7, with 8 bases matching TRBD1. With 7 bases clipped from V and 3 bases from J, the junction kept 6 bases outside the gene matches. The CDR3 extends over 13 amino acids. The germline V gene encodes CDR1 SGHNT and CDR2 YYREEE (reference sequence). The CDR3 spells CASRSTGGYEQYF. CDR3 bases: TGTGCCAGCCGTAGTACAGGGGGCTACGAGCAGTACTTC.

The rearrangement links TRBV10-3 to TRBJ1-3; TRBD1 aligns across 8 bases. From germline, CDR1 is ENHRY and CDR2 SYGVKD. The CDR3 has 15 amino acids. V trimming: 6 bases; J trimming: 9 bases; junction bases outside the gene matches: 13. CDR3 loop: CAIRGTGSLESTIYF. The CDR3 nucleotides read TGTGCCATCAGGGGGACAGGAAGTTTAGAAAGCACCATATATTTT.

This sequence joins TRBV5-1 and TRBJ1-4, with a weak D call TRBD1 (6 bases). The CDR3 spans 15 residues. CDR1 and CDR2 (germline): SGHRS, YFSETQ. The ends were cut back, 2 bases at V and 3 bases at J, with 11 bases in the middle. The CDR3 here is CASSFTGRSNEKLFF. As DNA, the CDR3 is TGCGCCAGCAGCTTTACAGGGCGATCTAATGAAAAACTGTTTTTT.

The chain couples TRBV7-6 to TRBJ2-1; D is uncertain. The CDR3 contains 16 residues. Trimming cost V 1 base and J 9 bases, with 19 bases left between them. Germline V gives CDR1 SGHVS, CDR2 FNYEAQ. Here the CDR3 reads CASSLGLPATLSEQFF. Written as DNA, the CDR3 is TGTGCCAGCAGCTTAGGTCTTCCGGCCACCCTGTCTGAGCAGTTCTTC. Filled out from reference TRBV7-6 and TRBJ2-1, the complete variable domain reads GAGVSQSPRYKVTKRGQDVALRCDPISGHVSLYWYRQALGQGPEFLTYFNYEAQQDKSGLPNDRFSAERPEGSISTLTIQRTEQRDSAMYRCASSLGLPATLSEQFFGPGTRLTVL.